This T cell receptor (beta chain) was identified during a study of blood T cell repertoires in COVID-19. This CDR3 has 13 amino acids. Germline CDR1 is LNHDA and CDR2 is SQIVND (reference sequence). V gave up 5 bases and J gave up 3 bases; unmatched junction bases: 3. Using immunoSEQ multiplex PCR, the repertoire was profiled, and TCRdb retains in-frame clones only, with some absent. The table shows some 90,000 clones, with around 88% occurring only once. This receptor was identified in a woman in her fifties or sixties with COVID-19, enrolled during active disease. The J gene is TRBJ2-7, the V gene TRBV19, with TRBD1 matching over 8 bases. The sample taken for sequencing was peripheral blood. CDR3: CASSLGQGYEQYF. CDR3 coding DNA: TGTGCCAGTAGTTTAGGACAGGGCTACGAGCAGTACTTC.